This TCR beta chain emerged from a study of PD-L1 blockade in urothelial cancer. As for the study in general: Patients, treated from about 2014 onward, received atezolizumab 1,200 mg intravenously every 3 weeks. Male patients with bladder-origin urothelial cancer numbered about nine tenths of the roughly 29. There were a median of roughly 140,000 T cells in blood samples.

Described time point: peripheral blood 6 weeks after treatment start. Produced via immunoSEQ multiplex PCR; TCRdb's table is partial and in-frame only. The table records around 49,000 clones, around 80% of them present only once. Study-wide findings and caveats: Prediction of better survival came from below-median pretreatment blood TCR clonality.

Comments on this clone: Antigen specificity is unknown.

The germline V gene encodes CDR1 SGHTA and CDR2 FQGNSA. J gave up 13 bases and V 5 bases, and 8 bases lay outside the gene matches. The CDR3 totals 13 residues. The source was PBMCs, collected around atezolizumab (anti-PD-L1) treatment. The chain is built from TRBV7-2 and TRBJ1-6; 7 bases are shared with TRBD1. The source of this sequence is a man aged 60 to 75 with urothelial cancer. This CDR3 reads CASSRQGKNPLHF. CDR3 DNA sequence: TGTGCCAGCAGCCGACAGGGAAAAAACCCCCTCCACTTT.